In its sample, the clone carrying this T cell receptor (beta chain) was seen a few times. Its antigen remains unidentified. Both 60 Vbeta primers and 13 Jbeta primers went into the PCR. Profiling relied on immunoSEQ multiplex PCR, and the TCRdb table lists in-frame clones only, not all of them. There are roughly 130,000 clones in the sample; 79% occur only once, and 2% to 2.5% lies in the top ten. This sample is part of a study of cytomegalovirus exposure and HLA in healthy donors. Study summary: An analysis done earlier identified some 120 million unique TCR beta sequences from about 180 million T cells. Roughly 80 million unique TCRs from HLA-typed donors were held in an early data release. General study results and limits: Analyses of presence/absence relied on an assumption of roughly uniform sequencing depth across donors. Reportedly, cytomegalovirus status was diagnosed with high sensitivity and specificity.

The CDR3 is 14 amino acids. The germline V gene has CDR1 SGDLS and CDR2 YYNGEE. V lost 2 bases and J lost 4, with 11 bases in between. The sequencing input was PBMCs. The receptor comes from a man younger than 35 in good health and CMV-seronegative. The chain carries TRBV9 and TRBJ2-3; D uncertain. CDR3 protein: CASSVPPPADTQYF. The CDR3, as DNA: TGTGCCAGCAGCGTTCCCCCTCCTGCAGATACGCAGTATTTT.